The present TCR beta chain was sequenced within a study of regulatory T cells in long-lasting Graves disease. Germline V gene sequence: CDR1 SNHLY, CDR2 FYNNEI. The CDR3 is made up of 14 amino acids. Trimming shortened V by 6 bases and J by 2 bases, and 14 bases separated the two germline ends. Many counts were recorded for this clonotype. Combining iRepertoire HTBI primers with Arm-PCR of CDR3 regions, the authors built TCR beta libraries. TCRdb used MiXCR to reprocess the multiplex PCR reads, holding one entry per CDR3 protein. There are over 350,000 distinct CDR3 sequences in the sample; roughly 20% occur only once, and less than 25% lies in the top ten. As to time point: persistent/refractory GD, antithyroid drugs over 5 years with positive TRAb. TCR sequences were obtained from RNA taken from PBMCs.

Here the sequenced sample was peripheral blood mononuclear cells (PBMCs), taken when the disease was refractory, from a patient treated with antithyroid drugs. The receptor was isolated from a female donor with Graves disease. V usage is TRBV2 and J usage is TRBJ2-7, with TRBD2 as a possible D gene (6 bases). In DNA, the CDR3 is TGTGCCAGCAGACCCGAGGGAGGAACCTACGAGCAGTACTTC. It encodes CASRPEGGTYEQYF.